The rows below give T cell receptor beta chains drawn from one sample of a study of blood T cells in healthy people across ages. One entry per CDR3 protein results from TCRdb running MiXCR on the 5' RACE reads. The data show 780,000 or so distinct CDR3 sequences, with 56% seen just once and more than 25% held by the top ten. The sequenced sample consisted of blood. These receptors came from a man aged 35-49 years in good health. Both conserved end residues are part of each CDR3. A D gene is named only where the DNA matches it firmly. The size of a clone is reported for some rows only, either as once, few or many, or as a class for expanded clones.

j_gene: TRBJ2-3; d_gene: TRBD2; v_gene: TRBV20-1; abundance: .; CDR3aa: CSATLAGNSQDTQYF; CDR3nt: TGCAGTGCTACTCTAGCGGGGAACTCTCAAGATACGCAGTATTTT
j_gene: TRBJ2-1; d_gene: .; v_gene: TRBV20-1; abundance: .; CDR3aa: CSATTRAGRPYNEQFF; CDR3nt: TGCAGTGCTACGACCAGGGCAGGGAGGCCCTACAATGAGCAGTTCTTC
j_gene: TRBJ1-6; d_gene: .; v_gene: TRBV4-3; abundance: .; CDR3aa: CASSQDPMALSPLHF; CDR3nt: TGCGCCAGCAGCCAAGACCCCATGGCCCTTTCACCCCTCCACTTT
j_gene: TRBJ2-7; d_gene: TRBD2; v_gene: TRBV20-1; abundance: .; CDR3aa: CSARGASGTYNEQYF; CDR3nt: TGCAGTGCTAGAGGGGCTAGCGGCACCTACAATGAGCAGTACTTC
j_gene: TRBJ2-3; d_gene: TRBD2; v_gene: TRBV7-9; abundance: .; CDR3aa: CASSLLPGLAGGDTQYF; CDR3nt: TGTGCCAGCAGCCTATTACCCGGACTAGCGGGAGGAGATACGCAGTATTTT
j_gene: TRBJ2-5; d_gene: TRBD1; v_gene: TRBV7-2; abundance: once; CDR3aa: CASSQTPGQIQETQYF; CDR3nt: TGTGCCAGCAGCCAGACTCCGGGACAGATACAAGAGACCCAGTACTTC
j_gene: TRBJ2-7; d_gene: .; v_gene: TRBV2; abundance: .; CDR3aa: CASSEQGMNEQYF; CDR3nt: TGTGCCAGCAGTGAACAGGGGATGAACGAGCAGTACTTC
j_gene: TRBJ2-1; d_gene: .; v_gene: TRBV12-3/TRBV12-4; abundance: .; CDR3aa: CASSFTGSNNEQFF; CDR3nt: TGTGCCAGCAGTTTTACAGGGAGCAACAATGAGCAGTTCTTC
j_gene: TRBJ1-2; d_gene: .; v_gene: TRBV29-1; abundance: few; CDR3aa: CSVEEGGANYGYTF; CDR3nt: TGCAGCGTTGAAGAGGGGGGAGCTAACTATGGCTACACCTTC
j_gene: TRBJ1-1; d_gene: .; v_gene: TRBV20-1; abundance: .; CDR3aa: CSGTGPAEAFF; CDR3nt: TGCAGTGGTACGGGCCCGGCGGAAGCTTTCTTT
j_gene: TRBJ2-1; d_gene: .; v_gene: TRBV11-2; abundance: few; CDR3aa: CASSSLFDEQFF; CDR3nt: TGTGCCAGCAGCTCCCTATTCGATGAGCAGTTCTTC
j_gene: TRBJ2-7; d_gene: TRBD2; v_gene: TRBV28; abundance: .; CDR3aa: CASSVPGGGPWDEQYF; CDR3nt: TGTGCCAGCAGTGTTCCCGGGGGGGGACCTTGGGACGAGCAGTACTTC
j_gene: TRBJ1-2; d_gene: .; v_gene: TRBV24-1; abundance: .; CDR3aa: CATSDPRDRLRYTF; CDR3nt: TGTGCCACCAGTGATCCTCGGGACCGACTCCGCTACACCTTC
j_gene: TRBJ2-3; d_gene: TRBD1; v_gene: TRBV5-4; abundance: .; CDR3aa: CASSLATGGSTDTQYF; CDR3nt: TGTGCCAGCAGCTTGGCGACAGGGGGTAGTACAGATACGCAGTATTTT
j_gene: TRBJ2-7; d_gene: .; v_gene: TRBV3-1; abundance: .; CDR3aa: CASSNLGGDNEQYF; CDR3nt: TGTGCCAGCAGCAATTTGGGGGGAGACAATGAGCAGTACTTC
j_gene: TRBJ2-5; d_gene: TRBD2; v_gene: TRBV20-1; abundance: once; CDR3aa: CSARGAGGPEETQYF; CDR3nt: TGCAGTGCTAGAGGGGCGGGGGGGCCGGAAGAGACCCAGTACTTC
j_gene: TRBJ2-3; d_gene: .; v_gene: TRBV6-6; abundance: .; CDR3aa: CASTMTPASTDTQYF; CDR3nt: TGTGCCAGCACTATGACTCCCGCAAGCACAGATACGCAGTATTTT
j_gene: TRBJ2-5; d_gene: .; v_gene: TRBV5-5; abundance: few; CDR3aa: CASSLKVLYQETQYF; CDR3nt: TGTGCCAGCAGCTTGAAGGTTTTGTACCAAGAGACCCAGTACTTC
j_gene: TRBJ2-7; d_gene: TRBD2; v_gene: TRBV5-1; abundance: once; CDR3aa: CASSPGLLADFSYEQYF; CDR3nt: TGCGCCAGCAGCCCCGGCCTTCTAGCGGACTTCTCCTACGAGCAGTACTTC
j_gene: TRBJ2-5; d_gene: TRBD2; v_gene: TRBV28; abundance: .; CDR3aa: CASSSLMLSGGAIETQYF; CDR3nt: TGTGCCAGCAGCTCACTCATGCTTAGCGGGGGAGCGATAGAGACCCAGTACTTC
j_gene: TRBJ2-7; d_gene: TRBD2; v_gene: TRBV4-3; abundance: .; CDR3aa: CASSHARGGYEQYF; CDR3nt: TGCGCCAGCAGCCATGCCCGGGGGGGCTACGAGCAGTACTTC
j_gene: TRBJ2-7; d_gene: .; v_gene: TRBV7-2; abundance: medium-sized; CDR3aa: CASTNINTPFGHEQYF; CDR3nt: TGTGCCAGCACCAATATCAACACCCCATTCGGCCACGAGCAGTACTTC
j_gene: TRBJ2-3; d_gene: .; v_gene: TRBV29-1; abundance: .; CDR3aa: CSVAKRADSTDTQYF; CDR3nt: TGCAGCGTTGCGAAGAGGGCAGATAGCACAGATACGCAGTATTTT
j_gene: TRBJ2-7; d_gene: .; v_gene: TRBV7-2; abundance: few; CDR3aa: CASSLERQGLEQYF; CDR3nt: TGTGCCAGCAGCTTAGAGAGACAAGGTCTCGAGCAGTACTTC
j_gene: TRBJ1-5; d_gene: TRBD1; v_gene: TRBV20-1; abundance: few; CDR3aa: CSARGGQGNQPQHF; CDR3nt: TGCAGTGCTCGAGGGGGCCAAGGCAATCAGCCCCAGCATTTT
j_gene: TRBJ2-7; d_gene: .; v_gene: TRBV27; abundance: many; CDR3aa: CASSLSGRSYEQYF; CDR3nt: TGTGCCAGCAGTTTATCGGGGAGGAGCTACGAGCAGTACTTC
j_gene: TRBJ1-2; d_gene: .; v_gene: TRBV4-2; abundance: .; CDR3aa: CASSQEIVQGEDGYTF; CDR3nt: TGTGCCAGCAGCCAAGAAATCGTCCAGGGCGAGGATGGCTACACCTTC
j_gene: TRBJ2-7; d_gene: TRBD1; v_gene: TRBV13; abundance: few; CDR3aa: CASRETGGEEYGNEQYF; CDR3nt: TGTGCCAGCAGGGAGACAGGGGGTGAAGAATATGGGAATGAGCAGTACTTC
j_gene: TRBJ2-1; d_gene: .; v_gene: TRBV4-1; abundance: .; CDR3aa: CASSLGGARSSYNEQFF; CDR3nt: TGCGCCAGCAGCCTAGGGGGTGCAAGGAGCTCCTACAATGAGCAGTTCTTC
j_gene: TRBJ2-6; d_gene: .; v_gene: TRBV28; abundance: many; CDR3aa: CATQGLPGYTGANVLTF; CDR3nt: TGTGCCACCCAAGGGCTACCCGGATATACTGGGGCCAACGTCCTGACTTTC
j_gene: TRBJ2-7; d_gene: TRBD2; v_gene: TRBV29-1; abundance: .; CDR3aa: CSVDASGNEQYF; CDR3nt: TGCAGCGTTGACGCTAGCGGGAACGAGCAGTACTTC
j_gene: TRBJ2-5; d_gene: .; v_gene: TRBV12-3/TRBV12-4; abundance: .; CDR3aa: CASSLFTGEGTQYF; CDR3nt: TGTGCCAGCAGTTTATTTACAGGGGAGGGGACCCAGTACTTC
j_gene: TRBJ1-2; d_gene: .; v_gene: TRBV30; abundance: .; CDR3aa: CAWITSGGYTF; CDR3nt: TGTGCCTGGATAACGAGTGGGGGCTACACCTTC
j_gene: TRBJ2-3; d_gene: TRBD1; v_gene: TRBV18; abundance: few; CDR3aa: CASSPLGQGPADTQYF; CDR3nt: TGTGCCAGCTCACCACTGGGACAGGGCCCGGCAGATACGCAGTATTTT
j_gene: TRBJ1-5; d_gene: TRBD1; v_gene: TRBV3-1; abundance: few; CDR3aa: CASSLRDRDQPQHF; CDR3nt: TGTGCCAGCAGCCTCAGGGACAGGGATCAGCCCCAGCATTTT
j_gene: TRBJ2-3; d_gene: .; v_gene: TRBV5-8; abundance: few; CDR3aa: CASTRGRLAADTQYF; CDR3nt: TGTGCCAGCACCAGGGGGCGGCTAGCGGCAGATACGCAGTATTTT
j_gene: TRBJ1-2; d_gene: TRBD1; v_gene: TRBV7-2; abundance: once; CDR3aa: CASETGGPNYGYTF; CDR3nt: TGTGCCAGCGAGACAGGGGGCCCTAACTATGGCTACACCTTC
j_gene: TRBJ2-5; d_gene: .; v_gene: TRBV12-5; abundance: once; CDR3aa: CASGLVLWGQIQETQYF; CDR3nt: TGTGCTAGTGGTTTGGTACTGTGGGGGCAAATCCAAGAGACCCAGTACTTC
j_gene: TRBJ2-5; d_gene: TRBD1; v_gene: TRBV27; abundance: .; CDR3aa: CASSRGQGYNEQYF; CDR3nt: TGTGCCAGCAGTCGCGGACAGGGGTACAATGAGCAGTACTTC
j_gene: TRBJ2-5; d_gene: TRBD2; v_gene: TRBV10-3; abundance: .; CDR3aa: CAIREAGLAGVETQYF; CDR3nt: TGTGCCATCAGGGAAGCGGGACTAGCGGGAGTAGAGACCCAGTACTTC
j_gene: TRBJ2-1; d_gene: .; v_gene: TRBV6-6; abundance: .; CDR3aa: CASRDTYNEQFF; CDR3nt: TGTGCCAGCAGAGACACCTACAATGAGCAGTTCTTC
j_gene: TRBJ1-2; d_gene: .; v_gene: TRBV3-1; abundance: .; CDR3aa: CASSPWGGNGYTF; CDR3nt: TGTGCCAGCAGCCCTTGGGGGGGAAATGGCTACACCTTC
j_gene: TRBJ2-6; d_gene: .; v_gene: TRBV20-1; abundance: .; CDR3aa: CSAWPSGANVLTF; CDR3nt: TGCAGTGCTTGGCCGTCCGGGGCCAACGTCCTGACTTTC
j_gene: TRBJ1-1; d_gene: .; v_gene: TRBV6-2/TRBV6-3; abundance: few; CDR3aa: CASSYQGTRVFPTEAFF; CDR3nt: TGTGCCAGCAGTTACCAAGGGACACGGGTATTTCCAACTGAAGCTTTCTTT
j_gene: TRBJ1-4; d_gene: .; v_gene: TRBV15; abundance: few; CDR3aa: CATSSGGWATNEKLFF; CDR3nt: TGTGCCACCAGCAGCGGTGGGTGGGCCACTAATGAAAAACTGTTTTTT
j_gene: TRBJ1-2; d_gene: .; v_gene: TRBV20-1; abundance: .; CDR3aa: CSASWGEFGYTF; CDR3nt: TGCAGTGCTAGCTGGGGGGAGTTTGGCTACACCTTC
j_gene: TRBJ1-4; d_gene: TRBD1; v_gene: TRBV6-4; abundance: .; CDR3aa: CASRGQGAEKLFF; CDR3nt: TGTGCCAGCCGGGGACAGGGGGCGGAAAAACTGTTTTTT
j_gene: TRBJ2-6; d_gene: .; v_gene: TRBV7-2; abundance: .; CDR3aa: CASSLVPMLGAGANVLTF; CDR3nt: TGTGCCAGCAGCTTAGTACCAATGCTGGGTGCTGGGGCCAACGTCCTGACTTTC
j_gene: TRBJ1-5; d_gene: .; v_gene: TRBV28; abundance: .; CDR3aa: CASKGSETSNQPQHF; CDR3nt: TGTGCCAGCAAGGGTTCGGAAACAAGCAATCAGCCCCAGCATTTT
j_gene: TRBJ2-5; d_gene: TRBD1; v_gene: TRBV6-5; abundance: .; CDR3aa: CASSEGQILQETQYF; CDR3nt: TGTGCCAGCAGTGAGGGACAGATATTACAAGAGACCCAGTACTTC
j_gene: TRBJ2-1; d_gene: TRBD1; v_gene: TRBV7-9; abundance: .; CDR3aa: CASSKQGAGVSDEQFF; CDR3nt: TGTGCCAGCTCAAAACAGGGGGCAGGGGTCTCCGATGAGCAGTTCTTC
j_gene: TRBJ2-7; d_gene: .; v_gene: TRBV6-2/TRBV6-3; abundance: .; CDR3aa: CASSSMLRQRIYSYEQYF; CDR3nt: TGTGCCAGCAGCTCCATGCTTCGACAGCGCATATACTCCTACGAGCAGTACTTC
j_gene: TRBJ2-5; d_gene: .; v_gene: TRBV15; abundance: .; CDR3aa: CATRRGVEETQYF; CDR3nt: TGTGCCACCAGGCGAGGGGTGGAAGAGACCCAGTACTTC
j_gene: TRBJ1-2; d_gene: .; v_gene: TRBV3-1; abundance: few; CDR3aa: CASSQDETGRGYGYTF; CDR3nt: TGTGCCAGCAGCCAAGATGAGACCGGCCGGGGCTATGGCTACACCTTC
j_gene: TRBJ2-4; d_gene: TRBD1; v_gene: TRBV7-2; abundance: few; CDR3aa: CASSIRGQSKNIQYF; CDR3nt: TGTGCCAGCAGCATTAGGGGACAGAGCAAAAACATTCAGTACTTC